One sample yielded the 2 T cell receptor beta chains listed below, sequenced in a study of a mutant IDH1 vaccine in newly diagnosed glioma. Assay: immunoSEQ multiplex PCR; the TCRdb copy retains only in-frame clones and omits some. Counted here are about 21,000 clones, approximately 85% occurring once; the ten biggest clones make up 5.4%. Regarding time point: baseline, week 1 (first vaccination visit). The treatment is: pre-vaccination baseline after standard-of-care therapy. Sample: PBMCs, taken from a glioma patient treated with radiotherapy, temozolomide or both. The receptors come from a man aged 35-49 years with glioma.

The chain employs TRBV4-1 and TRBJ2-1; 11 nucleotides line up with TRBD2. The ends lost 7 bases at V and 6 bases at J; junction bases unmatched: 11. The CDR3 has 16 amino acids. Germline V lookup: CDR1 MGHRA, CDR2 YSYEKL. The CDR3: CASTLYGTSGSNEQFF. In nucleotides, the CDR3 is TGCGCCAGCACCCTCTACGGGACTAGCGGAAGCAATGAGCAGTTCTTC.

J is TRBJ1-4 and V is TRBV30, with 7 positions matching TRBD1. Germline loops: CDR1 GTSNPN, CDR2 SVGIG (reference sequence). V shed 0 bases and J 5 bases; nucleotides not matched to a gene: 6. The CDR3 runs to 15 residues. The CDR3 reads CAWSVERGRNEKLFF. In DNA, the CDR3 is TGTGCCTGGAGTGTCGAGAGGGGGCGAAATGAAAAACTGTTTTTT.